This is a list of T cell receptor beta chains from one sample in a study of OX40 agonist ivuxolimab in advanced cancers. Sequenced by immunoSEQ multiplex PCR; TCRdb stores in-frame clones only, minus some. The profile shows about 68,000 clones, approximately 91% of them singletons. The material sequenced was CD4+ or CD8+ T cells sorted from blood, taken in a trial of the OX40 agonist ivuxolimab. The source of these receptors is an adult with an advanced solid tumor such as melanoma, head and neck, liver or kidney cancer. CDR3s include the opening cysteine and the closing phenylalanine or tryptophan. The D gene is left open where the match is weak. Only some rows state a clone size, as once, few, many or a class for expanded clones.

TRBV6-1	NA	TRBJ2-2	NA	CASSLIVDGELFF	TGTGCCAGCAGCCTCATAGTGGACGGGGAGCTGTTTTTT
TRBV7-9	NA	TRBJ2-7	TRBD1	CASSPTGGYEQYF	TGTGCCAGCAGCCCTACAGGGGGCTACGAGCAGTACTTC
TRBV29-1	NA	TRBJ1-1	NA	CSVASQGGFVRNTEAFF	TGCAGCGTTGCCTCACAGGGTGGGTTTGTACGGAACACTGAAGCTTTCTTT
TRBV5-5	NA	TRBJ1-4	NA	CASSLPGINEKLFF	TGTGCCAGCAGCTTACCAGGAATTAATGAAAAACTGTTTTTT
TRBV5-1	NA	TRBJ2-2	TRBD2	CASSLGDSGKNTGELFF	TGCGCCAGCAGCTTGGGGGATAGCGGGAAGAACACCGGGGAGCTGTTTTTT
TRBV27	once	TRBJ2-4	NA	CASSASGGTKNIQYF	TGTGCCAGCAGTGCCTCAGGGGGGACCAAAAACATTCAGTACTTC
TRBV30	NA	TRBJ2-5	NA	CAWSAGSFQETQYF	TGTGCCTGGAGTGCGGGCAGCTTTCAGGAGACCCAGTACTTC
TRBV6-4	NA	TRBJ1-1	TRBD1	CASSDDRGLRAFF	TGTGCCAGCAGTGATGACAGGGGGCTCCGAGCTTTCTTT
TRBV30	NA	TRBJ2-7	TRBD2	CAATRGWSGTYEQYF	TGTGCCGCGACCCGGGGTTGGAGCGGGACCTACGAGCAGTACTTC
TRBV28	NA	TRBJ2-3	TRBD2	CASSSGLAGGTDTQYF	TGTGCCAGCAGTTCGGGACTAGCGGGAGGAACAGATACGCAGTATTTT
TRBV7-9	NA	TRBJ2-7	NA	CASSLVVGARTSSYEQYF	TGTGCCAGCAGCTTAGTTGTAGGGGCCAGAACAAGCTCCTACGAGCAGTACTTC
TRBV10-2	NA	TRBJ2-7	TRBD1	CASREGQGYYEQYF	TGCGCCAGCAGGGAGGGACAGGGATACTACGAGCAGTACTTC
TRBV6-1	NA	TRBJ2-5	TRBD1	CASSDRGRETQYF	TGTGCCAGCAGTGACAGGGGGCGAGAGACCCAGTACTTC
TRBV27	NA	TRBJ1-2	NA	CASSLQLGSAYGYTF	TGTGCCAGCAGTCTGCAGCTGGGGTCGGCTTATGGCTACACCTTC
TRBV23-1	NA	TRBJ1-5	TRBD1	CASSQQPRTGNQPQHF	TGCGCCAGCAGTCAACAACCAAGGACAGGTAATCAGCCCCAGCATTTT
TRBV6-1	NA	TRBJ1-1	NA	CASSERVGEAFF	TGTGCCAGCAGCGAGAGGGTAGGTGAAGCTTTCTTT
TRBV29-1	NA	TRBJ2-2	TRBD2	CSGAERAGVIGELFF	TGCAGCGGGGCCGAACGAGCGGGAGTAATCGGGGAGCTGTTTTTT
TRBV5-1	NA	TRBJ2-1	TRBD2	CASSLTGTSIDNEQFF	TGCGCCAGCAGCTTGACCGGGACTAGTATCGACAATGAGCAGTTCTTC
TRBV6-1	few	TRBJ1-1	NA	CASSVLRDTEAFF	TGTGCCAGCAGTGTTCTCAGGGACACTGAAGCTTTCTTT
TRBV7-8	NA	TRBJ2-7	NA	CASSSFLGAYEQYF	TGTGCCAGCAGCTCATTTCTGGGGGCCTACGAGCAGTACTTC
TRBV18	NA	TRBJ2-3	NA	CASSRADTQYF	TGTGCCAGCTCACGTGCAGATACGCAGTATTTT
TRBV2	NA	TRBJ1-6	TRBD1	CASSARTGLAGTLHF	TGTGCCAGCAGTGCCAGGACAGGCCTAGCGGGCACCCTCCACTTT
TRBV2	NA	TRBJ2-1	NA	CASSENLQFF	TGTGCCAGCAGTGAGAACTTGCAGTTCTTC
TRBV6-5	NA	TRBJ1-2	TRBD1	CASRTGQQTFYGYTF	TGTGCCAGCAGAACGGGACAGCAAACTTTCTATGGCTACACCTTC
TRBV5-1	NA	TRBJ2-3	TRBD2	CASSFSGSVDTQYF	TGCGCCAGCAGCTTTAGCGGGAGCGTGGATACGCAGTATTTT
TRBV23-1	NA	TRBJ2-2	NA	CASSQSGGLDTGELFF	TGCGCCAGCAGTCAATCTGGCGGTCTGGACACCGGGGAGCTGTTTTTT
TRBV28	NA	TRBJ2-3	TRBD2	CASSLLRSLAGGRIPDTQYF	TGTGCCAGCAGTTTACTGAGAAGTCTAGCGGGAGGGCGGATTCCAGATACGCAGTATTTT
TRBV28	NA	TRBJ2-7	TRBD1	CASSRRTGFYEQYF	TGTGCCAGCAGTCGACGGACAGGGTTCTACGAGCAGTACTTC
TRBV13	NA	TRBJ2-5	TRBD1	CASSLRTGWETQYF	TGTGCCAGCAGCTTAAGGACAGGGTGGGAGACCCAGTACTTC